This TCR beta chain was recovered during a study of beta chain features in type 1 diabetes. On the study more broadly: Comparable age, gender and cell yields were observed in patients relative to healthy donors. General study findings and limits: An over-representation of cells with high TCR expression could result from cDNA sequencing. Within patients, naive, central memory and Treg TCRB repertoires seemed more similar than within healthy donors.

CD4+ naive, central memory, regulatory and stem cell-like memory cells were sorted via CD45RO/CCR7/CD25/CD127/CD95/CD27. What was sequenced were expressed TCRB transcripts, since all of the isolated RNA had been reverse transcribed. Measured with immunoSEQ multiplex PCR; TCRdb has only the in-frame clones, and not every one. Found here are roughly 500,000 clones, approximately 30% of them singletons; the top ten hold 0.05% to 0.07%. A note on this clone: Its specificity is not known.

CDR3 size: 14 residues. Trimming removed 0 bases at V and 3 bases at J, with 10 bases between. Germline V CDR1 and CDR2: SGDLS, YYNGEE. The sample was naive CD4+ T cells from blood. This receptor was identified in a young man in good health. This chain links TRBV9 with TRBJ2-7, with D perhaps matching TRBD2 (5 bases). Here the CDR3 reads CASSVAAGGYEQYF. CDR3 sequence (DNA): TGTGCCAGCAGCGTAGCGGCAGGAGGCTACGAGCAGTACTTC.